Following are 11 T cell receptor beta chains from one sample sequenced in a study of blood T cell repertoires in COVID-19 (dated by TCRdb to the early 2020s). Library preparation employed the immunoSEQ multiplex PCR assay. What TCRdb holds here is the immuneACCESS table cut down to in-frame rearrangements. Part of the clones is not present; checked against another copy, under half of the missing clones reflect an unresolved V gene, and the others are unexplained. This sample has about 140,000 clones in its table, and approximately 82% of those were observed once. The ten largest clones add up to around 1.6% of the sample. Sequences were obtained from peripheral blood. The receptor source for this set is a human donor in a cohort sampled during active COVID-19.

This chain joins TRBV6-6 and TRBJ1-1; D is ambiguous. This CDR3 region has 16 residues. The germline gives CDR1 MNHNY, CDR2 SVGAGI (reference sequence). Trimming stripped 5 bases from V and 0 bases from J, with 16 bases between. CDR3 sequence (DNA): TGTGCCAGCAGTACCGAAGAACGGTTCATGAACACTGAAGCTTTCTTT. It yields the protein CASSTEERFMNTEAFF.

The rearrangement uses TRBV3-1 (or the pseudogene TRBV3-2) and TRBJ1-2; D is possibly TRBD1 (6 bases). Trimming removed 0 bases at V and 4 bases at J, with 15 bases between. The CDR3 runs 16 residues. Germline V lookup: CDR1 LGHDT, CDR2 YNNKEL (reference sequence). CDR3 region: CASSQDSVGGAYGYTF. CDR3 DNA sequence: TGTGCCAGCAGCCAAGATTCAGTGGGGGGGGCCTATGGCTACACCTTC.

The V gene is TRBV9, the J gene TRBJ2-1; 11 bases align to TRBD2. Germline V lookup: CDR1 SGDLS, CDR2 YYNGEE. V lost 3 bases and J lost 1; bases outside the gene matches: 3. The CDR3 extends over 16 amino acids. CDR3 amino acids: CASSGTSGSSYNEQFF. DNA for the CDR3: TGTGCCAGCAGCGGCACTAGCGGGAGTTCCTACAATGAGCAGTTCTTC.

The V gene is TRBV11-2, the J gene TRBJ2-1; D remains ambiguous. V was pared by 3 bases and J by 4 bases, with 10 bases between. Per the germline V gene, CDR1 is SGHAT and CDR2 is FQNNGV. CDR3 length: 14 amino acids. The CDR3 region has the DNA TGTGCCAGCAGCTTCGCTAGGTCGTACAATGAGCAGTTCTTC. It yields the protein CASSFARSYNEQFF.

This chain links TRBV19 with TRBJ2-2; a possible D gene is TRBD2 (6 bases). This CDR3 region has 16 residues. Trimming shortened V by 0 bases and J by 7 bases, and 15 bases separated the two germline ends. Per the germline V gene, CDR1 is LNHDA and CDR2 is SQIVND (reference sequence). CDR3 bases: TGTGCCAGTAGTATAGATGGCGGGGTTACGGGCGGGGAGCTGTTTTTT. Translating it yields CASSIDGGVTGGELFF.

The chain links TRBV7-3 to TRBJ2-1; TRBD1 is a possible D gene (7 bases). Trimming cost V 5 bases and J 4 bases, with 18 bases left between them. The length of the CDR3 is 16 residues. Germline V CDR1 and CDR2: SGHTA, FQGTGA. The CDR3 reads CASSPQGGEGYNEQFF. CDR3 in DNA: TGTGCCAGCAGCCCCCAGGGGGGAGAGGGATACAATGAGCAGTTCTTC.

The J gene is TRBJ2-7, the V gene TRBV7-8; a possible D gene is TRBD1 (6 bases). The CDR3 runs to 13 residues. Trimming removed 5 bases at V and 4 bases at J, with 12 bases between. CDR1 SGHVS and CDR2 FQNEAQ come from the germline V gene. CDR3 coding DNA: TGTGCCAGCAGCCGGAGGACAGATTACGAGCAGTACTTC. Its translation is CASSRRTDYEQYF.

The gene calls are TRBV6-1 and TRBJ1-4; D unresolved. V was cut by 2 bases and J by 3 bases, with 13 bases left in between. The CDR3 length is 16 residues. CDR1 MNHNS and CDR2 SASEGT come from the germline V gene. Here the CDR3 DNA reads TGTGCCAGCAGTGAACGATGGAGGTATGCTAATGAAAAACTGTTTTTT. Protein sequence: CASSERWRYANEKLFF.

The rearrangement uses TRBV27 and TRBJ2-2; 7 bases are a match to TRBD1. Trimming cost V 7 bases and J 2 bases; bases outside gene matches: 4. Germline V lookup: CDR1 MNHEY, CDR2 SMNVEV (reference sequence). There are 14 residues in the CDR3. The chain's CDR3 is CASNTGANTGELFF. CDR3 nucleotides: TGTGCCAGCAACACAGGGGCTAACACCGGGGAGCTGTTTTTT.

This clone is a singleton in its sample. The V gene is TRBV11-2, the J gene TRBJ1-2, with D perhaps matching TRBD1 (5 bases). Germline values: CDR1 SGHAT, CDR2 FQNNGV. This CDR3 is 16 amino acids long. V shed 0 bases and J shed 6 bases, with 17 bases lying between them. DNA for the CDR3: TGTGCCAGCAGCTTAGATCAGGCTAGGGGAATCAATGGCTACACCTTC. As protein: CASSLDQARGINGYTF.

The chain links TRBV11-1 to TRBJ2-1; D may be TRBD2 (6 bases). Trimming pared 6 bases from V and 10 bases from J, leaving 25 bases between. There are 16 residues in the CDR3. CDR1 is SGHAT and CDR2 is FQDESV in the germline V gene (reference sequence). CDR3 loop: CASSPRVVAGKGEQFF. CDR3 DNA sequence: TGTGCCAGCAGTCCCAGGGTAGTGGCGGGAAAGGGCGAGCAGTTCTTC.